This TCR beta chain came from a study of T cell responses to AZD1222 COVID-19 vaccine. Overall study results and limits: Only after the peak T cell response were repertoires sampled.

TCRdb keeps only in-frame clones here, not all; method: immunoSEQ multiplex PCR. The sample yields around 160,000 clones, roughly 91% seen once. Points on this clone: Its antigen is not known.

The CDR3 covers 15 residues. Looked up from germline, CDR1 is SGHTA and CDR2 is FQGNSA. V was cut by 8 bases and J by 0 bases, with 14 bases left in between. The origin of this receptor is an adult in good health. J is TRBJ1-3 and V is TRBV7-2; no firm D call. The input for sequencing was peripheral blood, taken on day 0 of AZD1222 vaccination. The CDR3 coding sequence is TGTGCCAGCGGCCAGGTTTTTCGCTCTGGAAACACCATATATTTT. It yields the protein CASGQVFRSGNTIYF. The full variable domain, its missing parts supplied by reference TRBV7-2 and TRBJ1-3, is GAGVSQSPSNKVTEKGKDVELRCDPISGHTALYWYRQSLGQGLEFLIYFQGNSAPDKSGLPSDRFSAERTGGSVSTLTIQRTQQEDSAVYLCASGQVFRSGNTIYFGEGSWLTVV.